These 12 T cell receptor beta chains came from one sample sequenced in a study of technical replicates of blood from several donors. Sequenced by immunoSEQ multiplex PCR; TCRdb stores in-frame clones only, minus some. The sample consists of nearly 70,000 clones, around 94% of them appearing once. The sample was T cells isolated from PBMCs. The receptors shown here come from a human donor in good health.

This sequence joins TRBV6-5 and TRBJ1-1; D perhaps matches TRBD1 (6 bases). In germline, CDR1 is MNHEY, CDR2 SVGAGI. The V end was cut by 5 bases, the J end by 4 bases, with 11 bases between. The CDR3 has 13 residues. In nucleotides, the CDR3 is TGTGCCAGCAGTCTACAGGGATCCACTGAAGCTTTCTTT. Translation: CASSLQGSTEAFF.

The rearrangement uses TRBV4-1 and TRBJ2-7, with TRBD2 identical over 14 bases. The CDR3 length is 17 residues. Germline V lookup: CDR1 MGHRA, CDR2 YSYEKL. Germline trimming cut 4 bases from V and 3 bases from J; bases unmatched to any gene: 8. CDR3 residues: CASSRGLAGEGSYEQYF. The CDR3, as DNA: TGCGCCAGCAGCCGGGGACTAGCGGGAGAAGGGAGCTACGAGCAGTACTTC.

The genes are TRBV7-3 and TRBJ2-2, with 8 bases matching TRBD2. V shed 1 base, J shed 0 bases, and the junction held 1 base outside the gene matches. The CDR3 consists of 16 residues. Germline CDR1 reads SGHTA; CDR2 reads FQGTGA. The CDR3 nucleotides read TGTGCCAGCAGCTTAATAGCGGGACCGAACACCGGGGAGCTGTTTTTT. Translated: CASSLIAGPNTGELFF.

The chain employs TRBV5-1 and TRBJ2-6; D is perhaps TRBD1 (5 bases). Trimming cost V 6 bases and J 2 bases, with 15 bases left between them. Germline V gene sequence: CDR1 SGHRS, CDR2 YFSETQ. This CDR3 has 16 residues. CDR3 region: CASKERKTAGANVLTF. DNA for the CDR3: TGCGCCAGCAAAGAACGGAAGACAGCTGGGGCCAACGTCCTGACTTTC.

The V call is TRBV5-1, the J call TRBJ2-2; D is uncertain. V was pared by 4 bases and J by 6 bases, with 7 bases between. Germline CDR1 reads SGHRS; CDR2 reads YFSETQ. The CDR3 has 12 residues. CDR3 bases: TGCGCCAGCAGCCTCGGAGCCGGGGAGCTGTTTTTT. Protein product: CASSLGAGELFF.

This clone is a singleton in its sample. The rearrangement links TRBV2 to TRBJ2-7; 11 nucleotides match TRBD1. From germline, CDR1 is SNHLY and CDR2 FYNNEI. The CDR3 spans 15 residues. J lost 4 bases, V lost 5 bases, and 7 bases had no gene match. CDR3 coding DNA: TGTGCCAGCAGTCAAGGACAGGGGGCAAATTACGAGCAGTACTTC. Amino acids: CASSQGQGANYEQYF.

The chain combines TRBV4-2 with TRBJ2-2; 10 bases align to TRBD2. J gave up 6 bases and V 0 bases, and 13 bases lay outside the gene matches. Germline V lookup: CDR1 LGHNA, CDR2 YNFKEQ. This CDR3 is built from 19 residues. The CDR3 spells CASSQEIPSGRAAAGELFF. The CDR3, as DNA: TGTGCCAGCAGCCAAGAAATCCCAAGCGGGAGGGCCGCGGCCGGGGAGCTGTTTTTT.

The V and J genes are TRBV5-1 and TRBJ2-3, with 14 bases lining up with TRBD2. Germline CDR1 SGHRS, CDR2 YFSETQ. Trimming took 3 bases from V and 0 from J; bases not matched to a gene: 12. The CDR3 totals 20 residues. CDR3 sequence reads: CASSSTRLAGGPSSTDTQYF. For the CDR3, the DNA is TGCGCCAGCAGCTCAACTAGACTAGCGGGAGGGCCTTCGAGCACAGATACGCAGTATTTT.

The chain employs TRBV5-1 and TRBJ2-7, with D possibly TRBD2 on 5 matching bases. The V gene lost 5 bases and the J gene lost 3 bases, with 12 bases spanning the gap. This CDR3 is 13 amino acids long. The germline V gene encodes CDR1 SGHRS and CDR2 YFSETQ. The CDR3 coding sequence is TGCGCCAGCAGGAAACTAGATCACTACGAGCAGTACTTC. Protein product: CASRKLDHYEQYF.

The chain joins TRBV18 to TRBJ2-5, with D maybe TRBD2 (6 bases). From germline, CDR1 is KGHSH and CDR2 LQKENI. Trimming cost V 2 bases and J 4 bases, with 14 bases left between them. The CDR3 length is 15 residues. DNA of the CDR3: TGTGCCAGCTCACCAATTACGGGAGTGGGAGAGACCCAGTACTTC. Its translation is CASSPITGVGETQYF.

The rearrangement links TRBV19 to TRBJ2-7, with a tentative D call TRBD1 (6 bases). This CDR3 contains 13 residues. V lost 6 bases and J 1 base, leaving 10 bases between the germline ends. CDR1 is LNHDA, CDR2 SQIVND, per germline (reference sequence). Here the CDR3 reads CASSSQGSYEQYF. DNA for the CDR3: TGTGCCAGTAGCTCCCAGGGGTCCTACGAGCAGTACTTC.

This chain uses TRBV6-6 with TRBJ2-2; TRBD2 matches at 7 bases. The CDR3 extends over 15 amino acids. J was trimmed by 4 bases and V by 5 bases; bases with no gene match: 7. Germline CDR1 MNHNY, CDR2 SVGAGI (reference sequence). For the CDR3, the DNA is TGTGCCAGCAGTGATGCGGGAGCCGTCACCGGGGAGCTGTTTTTT. Its translation: CASSDAGAVTGELFF.